The clone carrying this T cell receptor (beta chain) was picked up a small number of times. Library preparation (for TCRbeta) was performed with unique molecular identifiers. In TCRdb, the PCR reads were re-called with MiXCR into one record per CDR3 protein. Here the sample spans roughly 500,000 distinct CDR3 sequences, 15% to 20% being singletons. These data come from a study of T-cell reconstitution after alpha-beta-depleted transplantation in children. In germline, CDR1 is KGHSH, CDR2 LQKENI. This CDR3 region has 19 residues. The J segment lost 8 bases and the V segment lost 4 bases, leaving 15 bases of the junction unmatched.

The rearrangement joins TRBV18 to TRBJ2-1; 15 positions agree with TRBD2. The origin of this receptor is a human donor who donated a stem cell graft to a child with acute lymphoblastic leukemia. Source: PBMCs from the stem cell graft donor, taken from the stem cell graft. CDR3 DNA: TGTGCCAGCTCACAACTTCGGACTAGCGGGAGGGCCGGTATGGATGAGCAGTTCTTC. It encodes CASSQLRTSGRAGMDEQFF.